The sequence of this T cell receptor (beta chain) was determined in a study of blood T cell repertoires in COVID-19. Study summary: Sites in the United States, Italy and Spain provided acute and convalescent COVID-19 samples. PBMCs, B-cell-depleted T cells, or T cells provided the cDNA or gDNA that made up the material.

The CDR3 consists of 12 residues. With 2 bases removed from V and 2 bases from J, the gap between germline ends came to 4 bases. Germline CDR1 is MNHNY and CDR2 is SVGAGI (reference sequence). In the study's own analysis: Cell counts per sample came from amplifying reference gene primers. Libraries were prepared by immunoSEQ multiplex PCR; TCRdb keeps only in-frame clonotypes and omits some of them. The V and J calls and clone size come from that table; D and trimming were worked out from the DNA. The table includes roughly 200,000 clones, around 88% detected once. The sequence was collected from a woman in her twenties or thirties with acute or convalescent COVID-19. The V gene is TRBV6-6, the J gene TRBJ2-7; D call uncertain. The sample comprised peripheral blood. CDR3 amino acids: CASSYAAYEQYF. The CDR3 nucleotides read TGTGCCAGCAGTTACGCGGCCTACGAGCAGTACTTC.